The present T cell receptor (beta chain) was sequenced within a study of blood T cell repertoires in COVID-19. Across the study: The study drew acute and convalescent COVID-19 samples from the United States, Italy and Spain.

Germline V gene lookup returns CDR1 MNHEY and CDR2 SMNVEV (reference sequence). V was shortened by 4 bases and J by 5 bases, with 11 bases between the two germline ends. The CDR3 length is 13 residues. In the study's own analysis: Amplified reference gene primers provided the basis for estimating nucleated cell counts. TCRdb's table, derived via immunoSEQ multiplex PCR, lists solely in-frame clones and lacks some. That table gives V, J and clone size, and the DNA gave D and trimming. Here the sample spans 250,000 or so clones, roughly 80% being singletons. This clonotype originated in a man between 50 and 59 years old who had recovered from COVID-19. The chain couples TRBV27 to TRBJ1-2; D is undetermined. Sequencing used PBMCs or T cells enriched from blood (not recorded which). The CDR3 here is CASSYPGGYGYTF. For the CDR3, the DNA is TGTGCCAGCAGTTACCCAGGTGGTTATGGCTACACCTTC.